This TCR beta chain emerged from a study of blood T cell repertoires in COVID-19. Germline V lookup: CDR1 MNHNY, CDR2 SVGAGI (reference sequence). Trimming took off 0 bases at V and 2 bases at J, with 10 bases between the two ends. The CDR3 runs to 15 residues. Sequencing used immunoSEQ multiplex PCR; TCRdb keeps in-frame clones, though not all of them. This sample has more than 100,000 clones, with roughly 84% found just once. This chain joins TRBV6-6 and TRBJ1-2; maybe TRBD1 (6 bases). Sequenced material: peripheral blood. The sequence derives from a human donor in a cohort sampled during active or convalescent COVID-19. The CDR3 protein is CASSYSGGSNYGYTF. The CDR3 DNA sequence: TGTGCCAGCAGTTACTCTGGGGGCAGCAACTATGGCTACACCTTC.